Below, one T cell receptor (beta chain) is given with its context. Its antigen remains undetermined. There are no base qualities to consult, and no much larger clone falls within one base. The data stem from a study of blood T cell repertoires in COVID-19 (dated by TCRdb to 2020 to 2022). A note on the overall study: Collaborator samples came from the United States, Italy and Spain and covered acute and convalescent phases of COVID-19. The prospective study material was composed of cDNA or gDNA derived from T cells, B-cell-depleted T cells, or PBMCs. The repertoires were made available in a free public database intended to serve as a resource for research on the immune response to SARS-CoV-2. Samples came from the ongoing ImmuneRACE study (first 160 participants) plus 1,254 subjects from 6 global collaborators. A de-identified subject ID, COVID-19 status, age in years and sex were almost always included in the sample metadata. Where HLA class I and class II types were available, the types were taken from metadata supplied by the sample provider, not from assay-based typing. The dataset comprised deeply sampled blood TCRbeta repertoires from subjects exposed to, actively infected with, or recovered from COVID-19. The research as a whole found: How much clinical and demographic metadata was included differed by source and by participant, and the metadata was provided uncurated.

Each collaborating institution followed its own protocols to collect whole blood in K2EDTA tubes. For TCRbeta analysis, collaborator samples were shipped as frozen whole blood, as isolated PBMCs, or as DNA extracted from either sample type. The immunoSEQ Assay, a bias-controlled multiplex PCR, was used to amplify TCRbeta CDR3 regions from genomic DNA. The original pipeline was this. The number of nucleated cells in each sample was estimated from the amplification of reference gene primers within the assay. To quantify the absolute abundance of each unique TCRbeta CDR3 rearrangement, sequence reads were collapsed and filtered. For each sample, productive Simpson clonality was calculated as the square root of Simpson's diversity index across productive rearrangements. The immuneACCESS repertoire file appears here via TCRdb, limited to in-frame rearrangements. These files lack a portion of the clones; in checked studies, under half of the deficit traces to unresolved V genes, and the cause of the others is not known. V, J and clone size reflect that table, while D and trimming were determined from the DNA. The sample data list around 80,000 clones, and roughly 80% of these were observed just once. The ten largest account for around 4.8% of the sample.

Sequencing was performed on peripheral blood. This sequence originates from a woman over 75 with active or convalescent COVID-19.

Here the CDR3 is given as CASSLVGTDPNIQYF. The DNA sequence is given as TGTGCCAGCAGTTTAGTAGGGACAGACCCCAACATTCAGTACTTC. The chain links TRBV27 with TRBJ2-4; 7 central bases correspond to TRBD1. CDR1 and CDR2, per the germline V gene (reference sequence), are MNHEY and SMNVEV. Trimming takes 2 bases off V and 7 bases off J; junction bases not matched to a gene: 8. The CDR3, from cysteine to phenylalanine, totals 15 residues. Only CDR3 DNA is held: 45 bases, read in frame from base 1.